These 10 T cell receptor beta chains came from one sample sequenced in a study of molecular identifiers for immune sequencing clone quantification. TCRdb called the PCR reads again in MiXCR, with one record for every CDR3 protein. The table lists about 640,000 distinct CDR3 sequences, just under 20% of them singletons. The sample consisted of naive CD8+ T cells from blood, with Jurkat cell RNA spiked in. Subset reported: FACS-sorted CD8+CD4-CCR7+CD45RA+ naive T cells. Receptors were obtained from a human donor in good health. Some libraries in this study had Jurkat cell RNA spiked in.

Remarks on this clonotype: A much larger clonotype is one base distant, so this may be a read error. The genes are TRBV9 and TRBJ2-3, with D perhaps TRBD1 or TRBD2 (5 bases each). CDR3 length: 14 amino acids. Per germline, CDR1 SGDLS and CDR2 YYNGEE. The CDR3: CASSVLGTTNTQYF. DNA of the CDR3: TGTGCCAGCAGCGTACTGGGGACCACAAATACGCAGTATTTT.

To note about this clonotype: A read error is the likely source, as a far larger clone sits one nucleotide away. The CDR3 sequence is CASSLGAGQETRYF. In DNA form, the CDR3 reads TGTGCCAGCAGCTTAGGAGCGGGGCAAGAGACCCGGTACTTC. This chain joins TRBV7-2 and TRBJ2-5, with TRBD2 matching 7 bases. Germline values: CDR1 SGHTA, CDR2 FQGNSA. The CDR3 loop spans 14 amino acids.

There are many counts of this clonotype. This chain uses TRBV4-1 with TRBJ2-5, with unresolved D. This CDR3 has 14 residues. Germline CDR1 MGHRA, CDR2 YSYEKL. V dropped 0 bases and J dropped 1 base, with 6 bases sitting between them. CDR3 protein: CASSQDHLQETQYF. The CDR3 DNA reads TGCGCCAGCAGCCAAGATCATCTCCAAGAGACCCAGTACTTC.

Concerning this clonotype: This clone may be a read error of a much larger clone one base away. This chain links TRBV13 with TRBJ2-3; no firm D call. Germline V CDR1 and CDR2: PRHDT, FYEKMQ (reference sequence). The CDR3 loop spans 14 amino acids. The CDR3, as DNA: TGTGCCGGCAGCTTAGGTAACTATCAAGATACGCAGTATTTT. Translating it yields CAGSLGNYQDTQYF.

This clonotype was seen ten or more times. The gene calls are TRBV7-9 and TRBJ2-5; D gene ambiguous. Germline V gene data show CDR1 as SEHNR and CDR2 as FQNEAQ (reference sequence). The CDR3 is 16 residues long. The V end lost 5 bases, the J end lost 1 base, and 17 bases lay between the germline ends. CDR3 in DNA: TGTGCCAGCAGCCAACCGGGCTCGGATATCCAAGAGACCCAGTACTTC. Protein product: CASSQPGSDIQETQYF.

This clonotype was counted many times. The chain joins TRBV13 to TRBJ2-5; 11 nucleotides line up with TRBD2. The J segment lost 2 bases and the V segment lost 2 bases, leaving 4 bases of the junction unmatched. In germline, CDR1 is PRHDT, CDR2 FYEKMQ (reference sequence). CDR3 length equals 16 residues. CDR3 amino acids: CASSLRGLAEQETQYF. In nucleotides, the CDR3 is TGTGCCAGCAGCTTAAGGGGACTAGCGGAGCAAGAGACCCAGTACTTC. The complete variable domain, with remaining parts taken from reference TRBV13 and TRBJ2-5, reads AAGVIQSPRHLIKEKRETATLKCYPIPRHDTVYWYQQGPGQDPQFLISFYEKMQSDKGSIPDRFSAQQFSDYHSELNMSSLELGDSALYFCASSLRGLAEQETQYFGPGTRLLVL.

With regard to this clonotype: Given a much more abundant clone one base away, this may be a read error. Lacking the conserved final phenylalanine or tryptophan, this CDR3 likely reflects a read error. CDR3 loop: CASSPLTVLAGLYEQYL. The CDR3 DNA is TGTGCCAGCAGTCCGTTGACAGTACTAGCGGGGCTCTACGAGCAGTACCTC. V is TRBV27 and J is TRBJ2-7; 10 positions match TRBD2. The germline CDR1 and CDR2 sequences are MNHEY and SMNVEV (reference sequence). The CDR3 has 17 amino acids. The J segment lost 3 bases and the V segment lost 5 bases, leaving 13 bases of the junction unmatched.

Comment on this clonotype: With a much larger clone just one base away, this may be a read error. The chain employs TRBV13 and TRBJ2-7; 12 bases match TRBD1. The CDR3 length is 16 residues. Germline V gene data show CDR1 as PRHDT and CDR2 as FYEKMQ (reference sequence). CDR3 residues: CVSSLAGTGGHGEQYF. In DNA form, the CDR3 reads TGTGTCAGCAGCTTAGCCGGGACAGGGGGCCATGGCGAGCAGTACTTC.

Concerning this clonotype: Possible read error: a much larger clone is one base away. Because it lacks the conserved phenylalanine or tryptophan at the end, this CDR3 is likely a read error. CDR3 in amino acids: CASSRSQRTDTQYL. For the CDR3, the DNA is TGTGCCAGCAGTCGCTCCCAGAGGACAGATACGCAGTATTTA. The genes are TRBV28 and TRBJ2-3; no firm D call. The CDR3 spans 14 residues. Germline-derived CDR1 and CDR2 are MDHEN and SYDVKM. Between the trimmed V and J ends, which lost 5 bases and 3 bases, there was a span of 12 bases.

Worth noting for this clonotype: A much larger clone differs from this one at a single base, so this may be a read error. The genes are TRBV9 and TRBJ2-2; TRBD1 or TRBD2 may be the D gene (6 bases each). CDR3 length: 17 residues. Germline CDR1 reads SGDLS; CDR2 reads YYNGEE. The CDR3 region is CASSVALYGQNTGGLFF. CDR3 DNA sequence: TGTGCCAGCAGCGTAGCCTTGTACGGACAGAACACCGGGGGGCTGTTTTTT.